A single sample gave rise to the 2 T cell receptor beta chains below, sequenced in a study of metastatic and nonmetastatic thyroid tumors. From the PCR reads, TCRdb re-called clones with MiXCR. The sample shows 37,000 or so clones, roughly a sixth of them seen only once. Every patient underwent thyroid surgery untreated. The sample was blood. The receptors were gathered from a female donor with papillary thyroid cancer or a benign thyroid nodule (not recorded which). Some clones in this sample may be carry-over from other donors' samples.

About this clone: Compared with germline, one end of the junction differs, possibly owing to a read error. The chain joins TRBV2 to TRBJ2-6; a possible D gene is TRBD1 (6 bases). The CDR3 covers 15 residues. The germline V gene has CDR1 SNHLY and CDR2 FYNNEI. CDR3 nucleotide sequence: TGTGCCAGCAGTGCAGGGGTTTCTGTGGCCAACGTCCTGACTTTC. This translates into CASSAGVSVANVLTF.

This clone was seen at least ten times. This rearrangement joins TRBV7-9 to TRBJ1-1; the D is unclear. The CDR3 sequence is 14 residues long. CDR1 and CDR2 (germline): SEHNR, FQNEAQ (reference sequence). Trimming pared 6 bases from V and 0 bases from J, leaving 11 bases between. The CDR3 loop is CASRPGSMNTEAFF. The CDR3 coding sequence is TGTGCCAGCAGACCAGGTTCGATGAACACTGAAGCTTTCTTT.